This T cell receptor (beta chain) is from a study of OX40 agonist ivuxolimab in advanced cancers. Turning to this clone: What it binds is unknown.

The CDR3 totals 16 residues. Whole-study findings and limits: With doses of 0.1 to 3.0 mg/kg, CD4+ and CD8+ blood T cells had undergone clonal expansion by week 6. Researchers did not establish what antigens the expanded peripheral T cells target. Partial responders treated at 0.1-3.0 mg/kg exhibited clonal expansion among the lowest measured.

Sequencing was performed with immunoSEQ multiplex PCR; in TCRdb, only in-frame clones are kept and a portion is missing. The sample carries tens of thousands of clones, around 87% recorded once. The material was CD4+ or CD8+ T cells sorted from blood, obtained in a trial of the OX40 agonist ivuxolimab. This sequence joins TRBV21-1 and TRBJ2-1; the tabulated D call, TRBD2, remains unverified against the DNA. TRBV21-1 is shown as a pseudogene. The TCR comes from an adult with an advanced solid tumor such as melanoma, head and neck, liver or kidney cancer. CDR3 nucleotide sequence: TGTGCCAGCAGCACCTTAGCGGGAGGGCCTCTCAATGAGCAGTTCTTC. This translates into CASSTLAGGPLNEQFF.